The rows below give T cell receptor beta chains drawn from one sample of a study of cytotoxic CD8 clonotypes in ibrutinib-treated CLL. Generated by immunoSEQ multiplex PCR, the TCRdb table keeps only in-frame clones and is missing some. The table records about 120,000 clones, about 58% of them present only once. This sample comprised PBMCs, obtained after 24 months of ibrutinib treatment. These receptors all stem from a human donor with chronic lymphocytic leukemia. The CDR3 runs from the conserved cysteine through the conserved F or W. The order of the fields is CDR3 length, V gene, J gene, clone size, D gene, CDR3 protein, CDR3 DNA. D genes are given only for firm matches. Part of the rows lack a size; the others show once, few, many or a class for expanded clones.

16	TRBV30	TRBJ1-4	-	TRBD1	CAWSGPLGQGAGKLFF	TGTGCCTGGAGTGGGCCCTTGGGACAGGGGGCAGGAAAACTGTTTTTT
14	TRBV4-2	TRBJ2-1	many	-	CASSPGRGYNEQFF	TGTGCCAGCAGCCCAGGACGGGGATACAATGAGCAGTTCTTC
16	TRBV7-2	TRBJ1-4	-	TRBD1	CASSLGRTGGGEKLFF	TGTGCCAGCAGCTTAGGTCGGACAGGGGGCGGTGAAAAACTGTTTTTT
15	TRBV6-1	TRBJ1-2	few	-	CASSEPPRAHYGYTF	TGTGCCAGCAGTGAACCCCCCCGGGCACACTATGGCTACACCTTC
14	TRBV5-6	TRBJ1-6	-	-	CASSLPGTGSPLHF	TGTGCCAGCAGCTTGCCAGGCACGGGTTCACCCCTCCACTTT
15	TRBV19	TRBJ2-3	-	-	CASSIGTQGTDTQYF	TGTGCCAGTAGTATCGGGACACAAGGCACAGATACGCAGTATTTT
12	TRBV30	TRBJ2-1	-	-	CAWGEWKDEQFF	TGTGCCTGGGGGGAATGGAAGGATGAGCAGTTCTTC
16	TRBV4-1	TRBJ2-1	-	TRBD2	CASSQRPSGAYNEQFF	TGCGCCAGCAGCCAACGGCCAAGCGGGGCCTACAATGAGCAGTTCTTC
14	TRBV7-9	TRBJ1-1	-	-	CASSQADVRTEAFF	TGTGCCAGCAGCCAGGCGGACGTCCGCACTGAAGCTTTCTTT
14	TRBV9	TRBJ2-5	-	-	CASSVAGAGETQYF	TGTGCCAGCAGCGTAGCGGGGGCCGGGGAGACCCAGTACTTC
15	TRBV7-2	TRBJ1-4	-	TRBD1	CASSPAGTGVEKLFF	TGTGCCAGCAGCCCTGCCGGGACAGGTGTAGAAAAACTGTTTTTT
15	TRBV5-6	TRBJ2-3	-	TRBD1	CASSFGTGSTDTQYF	TGTGCCAGCAGCTTTGGGACAGGGTCAACAGATACGCAGTATTTT
13	TRBV7-8	TRBJ2-7	-	-	CASSLGRAYEQYF	TGTGCCAGCAGCTTAGGCAGAGCCTACGAGCAGTACTTC
15	TRBV2	TRBJ1-4	-	TRBD1	CASSEGGTGGEKLFF	TGTGCCAGCAGTGAAGGGGGGACAGGGGGTGAAAAACTGTTTTTT
13	TRBV28	TRBJ1-5	few	TRBD1	CASVKQGNQPQHF	TGTGCCAGCGTTAAACAGGGGAATCAGCCCCAGCATTTT